This TCR beta chain was observed in a study of T cell responses to AZD1222 COVID-19 vaccine. Study-level background: Second-dose recipients at about 4 or about 12 weeks were treated as one pooled group.

As regards this clone: What it binds is unknown.

The method was immunoSEQ multiplex PCR; TCRdb's version includes in-frame clones alone and lacks a portion of them. The table lists about 92,000 clones, over 75% of them singletons. Notes on the study in general: There were vaccine-associated CD4 TCRs across spike, dominant at 160-218 and 743-854. Compared with day 0, the breadth and depth of the Spike-specific TCR repertoire rose significantly after two doses of AZD1222. It was only a handful of AZD1222 recipients who were seropositive at baseline.

This specimen consisted of peripheral blood, obtained on day 0 of AZD1222 vaccination. The receptor comes from an adult in good health.

The CDR3 protein is CASSFNRVGQPQHF. The DNA for the CDR3 is TGTGCCAGCAGTTTTAACAGGGTTGGTCAGCCCCAGCATTTT. The V call is TRBV28, the J call TRBJ1-5; a possible D gene is TRBD1 (6 bases). The CDR3 totals 14 residues. V dropped 3 bases and J dropped 6 bases, with 12 bases sitting between them. From germline, CDR1 is MDHEN and CDR2 SYDVKM.